A single sample gave rise to the 11 T cell receptor beta chains below, sequenced in a study of beta chain features in type 1 diabetes. General observations from the study: A moderate, significant TCRB CDR3 shortening appeared in type 1 diabetes across four CD4+ subsets.

As every portion of the isolated RNA was reverse transcribed, the sequencing read expressed TCRB transcripts. Only in-frame clones appear in the TCRdb table, and some are missing; sequencing was by immunoSEQ multiplex PCR. The profile covers 280,000 or so clones, with roughly 15% appearing a single time and roughly 0.015% taken by the ten largest. Antigens of these TCRs are unknown. Sequenced material: naive CD4+ T cells from blood. The receptors here all came from a man between 18 and 35 years old with type 1 diabetes.

This clone was found a few times. This rearrangement joins TRBV13 to TRBJ2-3; D is ambiguous. Germline V gene sequence: CDR1 PRHDT, CDR2 FYEKMQ (reference sequence). This CDR3 has 14 residues. Trimming took off 5 bases at V and 0 bases at J, with 9 bases between the two ends. The CDR3 DNA is TGTGCCAGCAGCCCCCGAGCGAGCACAGATACGCAGTATTTT. It encodes CASSPRASTDTQYF.

This clone turned up a few times. In the same sample, other DNA sequences code for this CDR3. This chain connects TRBV6-5 to TRBJ2-7, with D possibly TRBD1 on 6 matching bases. Trimming cost V 0 bases and J 3 bases, with 6 bases left between them. CDR1 is MNHEY and CDR2 is SVGAGI in the germline V gene. The CDR3 has 13 amino acids. As DNA, the CDR3 is TGTGCCAGCAGTTACTCGACAGGCTACGAGCAGTACTTC. Amino acid sequence: CASSYSTGYEQYF.

This clone has only a few counts. Here the CDR3 DNA reads TGTGCCAGCAGTTACTCGATCCATCTGGACAGGGATGAGCAGTTCTTC. This gives the protein CASSYSIHLDRDEQFF. The chain is built from TRBV6-5 and TRBJ2-1; TRBD1 aligns across 8 bases. V shed 0 bases and J 8 bases; nucleotides not matched to a gene: 9. Germline V lookup: CDR1 MNHEY, CDR2 SVGAGI. CDR3 length equals 16 residues.

V is TRBV18 and J is TRBJ1-5; D gene uncertain. Deletions cut 2 bases from V and 3 bases from J, with 17 bases between. The CDR3 is 17 amino acids. Germline V lookup: CDR1 KGHSH, CDR2 LQKENI. Written as DNA, the CDR3 is TGTGCCAGCTCACCATCTGTAGTAGGGAGGAACAATCAGCCCCAGCATTTT. Encoded protein: CASSPSVVGRNNQPQHF. The full variable domain, in which reference TRBV18 and TRBJ1-5 provide the parts outside the CDR3, is NAGVMQNPRHLVRRRGQEARLRCSPMKGHSHVYWYRQLPEEGLKFMVYLQKENIIDESGMPKERFSAEFPKEGPSILRIQQVVRGDSAAYFCASSPSVVGRNNQPQHFGDGTRLSIL.

This clone was detected a few times. The J gene is TRBJ2-1, the V gene TRBV15; 13 bases are shared with TRBD2. The CDR3 runs to 16 residues. Germline V gene data show CDR1 as LNHNV and CDR2 as YYDKDF (reference sequence). Unmatched junction bases numbered 6, after V lost 1 base and J lost 9 bases. In DNA form, the CDR3 reads TGTGCCACCAGCAGAGGACTAGCGGGAGGTATCAGTGAGCAGTTCTTC. Translating gives CATSRGLAGGISEQFF.

In this sample, this clone turned up a few times. This rearrangement joins TRBV4-3 to TRBJ2-2; D is unclear. The germline V gene has CDR1 LGHNA and CDR2 YSLEER. The CDR3 has 16 amino acids. The V gene lost 0 bases and the J gene lost 3 bases, with 11 bases spanning the gap. CDR3 in amino acids: CASSQEFLRDTGELFF. The DNA of the CDR3 is TGCGCCAGCAGCCAAGAATTTCTCCGGGACACCGGGGAGCTGTTTTTT.

Only a few counts were recorded for this clone. This chain joins TRBV29-1 and TRBJ2-2; 7 nucleotides agree with TRBD2. The CDR3 totals 13 residues. V lost 6 bases and J lost 7; bases outside the gene matches: 8. Germline CDR1 reads SQVTM; CDR2 reads ANQGSEA. This chain's CDR3 is CSVFDGGYGELFF. The CDR3 DNA sequence: TGCAGCGTCTTTGACGGGGGGTACGGGGAGCTGTTTTTT.

V is TRBV7-2 and J is TRBJ2-7, with D maybe TRBD1 (5 bases). This CDR3 is 15 amino acids long. Per the germline V gene, CDR1 is SGHTA and CDR2 is FQGNSA. V was cut by 6 bases and J by 2 bases, with 17 bases left in between. The CDR3 nucleotides are TGTGCCAGCAGGGATACCCCAGGGCTTGCCTACGAGCAGTACTTC. This sequence encodes CASRDTPGLAYEQYF.

The J gene is TRBJ1-4, the V gene TRBV7-9, with TRBD1 identical over 11 bases. The CDR3 length is 14 residues. V dropped 5 bases and J dropped 5; count of bases not matched to a gene: 1. Germline V gene lookup returns CDR1 SEHNR and CDR2 FQNEAQ (reference sequence). The chain's CDR3 is CASSGTGGNEKLFF. The CDR3 region has the DNA TGTGCCAGCAGCGGGACAGGGGGGAATGAAAAACTGTTTTTT.

This chain joins TRBV30 and TRBJ2-5; TRBD1 matches 8 bases. The V segment lost 0 bases and the J segment 5 bases; nucleotides outside the gene matches: 11. CDR1 is GTSNPN, CDR2 SVGIG, per germline (reference sequence). The CDR3 loop spans 16 amino acids. CDR3 bases: TGTGCCTGGAGTGTAGGGGCAGCAGGGGGCCGGGAGACCCAGTACTTC. The encoded protein is CAWSVGAAGGRETQYF.

Here the CDR3 DNA reads TGTGCCACCCGGAGGCTAGCGGGCTCTGGGGCCAACGTCCTGACTTTC. Its protein is CATRRLAGSGANVLTF. This chain links TRBV19 with TRBJ2-6, with 8 bases aligning to TRBD2. The germline V gene encodes CDR1 LNHDA and CDR2 SQIVND (reference sequence). The J segment lost 0 bases and the V segment lost 10 bases, leaving 8 bases of the junction unmatched. This CDR3 has 16 amino acids.